This TCR beta chain was captured by sequencing in a study of T cell responses to AZD1222 COVID-19 vaccine. Study outcomes and limitations: Repertoire samples came only from after the peak T cell response.

Profiling relied on immunoSEQ multiplex PCR, and the TCRdb table lists in-frame clones only, not all of them. Here the sample spans 80,000 to 90,000 clones, around nine tenths being singletons. CDR1 is DFQATT and CDR2 is SNEGSKA in the germline V gene (reference sequence). V trimming: 3 bases; J trimming: 2 bases; junction bases outside the gene matches: 7. The CDR3 spans 14 residues. To note about this clone: Its matching antigen is unknown.

The starting material was peripheral blood, obtained 28 days after the second AZD1222 dose. The TCR comes from an adult who received the AZD1222 COVID-19 vaccine. The chain has TRBV20-1 and TRBJ2-7; 7 bases align to TRBD1. The CDR3 region is CSASRGTVPYEQYF. CDR3 bases: TGCAGTGCTAGTAGGGGGACAGTCCCCTACGAGCAGTACTTC.